This T cell receptor beta chain was identified in a study of healthy donors' naive CD4 and CD8 T cells. Study-level results: Naive CD4+ and CD8+ cells reportedly differed in usage of most V and J genes.

Concerning this clonotype itself: Its antigen is undetermined.

CDR3 length: 16 amino acids. The V gene lost 0 bases and the J gene lost 0 bases, with 12 bases spanning the gap. From germline, CDR1 is DFQATT and CDR2 SNEGSKA (reference sequence). TCR libraries were built from about 500 ng of total RNA by linear amplification. TCRdb reprocessed the reads with MiXCR, giving one entry per CDR3 protein. The table lists 200,000 or so distinct CDR3 sequences, over 60% of them singletons. Naive CD4+ cells were sorted as CD4+CD8-CD45RO-CD45RA+; naive CD8+ as CD8+CD4-CD45RA+CD27bright. The sequence was obtained from a pool of human donors in good health; the sample pools cells from several healthy donors. Sequencing input: naive CD4+ and CD8+ T cells sorted from blood, pooled from several donors. This sequence joins TRBV20-1 and TRBJ2-4; D gene ambiguous. CDR3 nucleotide sequence: TGCAGTGCTAGAGATAAGGCCGGATCAGCCAAAAACATTCAGTACTTC. It specifies CSARDKAGSAKNIQYF.